This T cell receptor beta chain was observed in a study of regulatory T cells in long-lasting Graves disease. Combining iRepertoire HTBI primers with Arm-PCR of CDR3 regions, the authors built TCR beta libraries. TCRdb recomputed calls from the multiplex PCR reads with MiXCR, one row per CDR3 protein. This sample carries around 400,000 distinct CDR3 sequences, 21% of them seen once, and the ten largest clones take around an eighth. Described time point: persistent/refractory GD, antithyroid drugs over 5 years with positive TRAb. Preparation of the TCR library used RNA extracted from PBMCs. Deletions cut 0 bases from V and 0 bases from J, with 19 bases between. The CDR3 sequence is 19 residues long. Germline V gene sequence: CDR1 SNHLY, CDR2 FYNNEI.

The J gene is TRBJ2-3, the V gene TRBV2; a weak D match, TRBD2 (5 bases). The TCR originated in a female donor with Graves disease. This specimen consisted of peripheral blood mononuclear cells (PBMCs), obtained when the disease was refractory, from a patient treated with antithyroid drugs. The CDR3 nucleotides read TGTGCCAGCAGTGAAGCTTGGACTCTGGGTCCACTTAGCACAGATACGCAGTATTTT. Translated: CASSEAWTLGPLSTDTQYF.